The rows below give T cell receptor beta chains drawn from one sample of a study of blood T cell repertoires in COVID-19. The method was immunoSEQ multiplex PCR; TCRdb's version includes in-frame clones alone and lacks a portion of them. This table has about 230,000 clones, approximately 85% appearing once. The sequencing input was peripheral blood. These receptors originate from a man in his fifties or sixties with COVID-19, enrolled during active disease. The CDR3 runs from the conserved cysteine through the conserved F or W. The D gene is left open where the match is weak. Where a row states a size, it is once, few, many or the class of an expanded clone; other rows omit it.

V gene	clone size	D gene	J gene	CDR3 DNA	CDR3 protein
TRBV9	once	NA	TRBJ2-7	TGTGCCAGCAGCGCCGACAATACGGTCGAGCAGTACTTC	CASSADNTVEQYF
TRBV10-3	few	NA	TRBJ1-1	TGTGCCATCAGTGCGTGGGACAAAAACACTGAAGCTTTCTTT	CAISAWDKNTEAFF
TRBV18	NA	NA	TRBJ1-3	TGTGCCAGCGCAGGGGCGGAGACCTCTGGAAACACCATATATTTT	CASAGAETSGNTIYF
TRBV9	NA	NA	TRBJ2-5	TGTGCCAGCAGCCCACAGGGACCTCAAGAGACCCAGTACTTC	CASSPQGPQETQYF
TRBV7-3	NA	NA	TRBJ2-3	TGTGCCAGCAGCTTTGGGACTTCCCTTAGCACAGATACGCAGTATTTT	CASSFGTSLSTDTQYF
TRBV10-3	NA	TRBD1	TRBJ1-1	TGTGCCATCAGTGAGCCTCAGGGGGCGACTGCTTTCTTT	CAISEPQGATAFF
TRBV15	NA	NA	TRBJ1-5	TGTGCCACCAGCAGAGTAGTAAATCAGCCCCAGCATTTT	CATSRVVNQPQHF
TRBV19	NA	TRBD1	TRBJ1-2	TGTGCCAGTACCCCTCGTGGGCAGGGGGCCCCTAACTATGGCTACACCTTC	CASTPRGQGAPNYGYTF
TRBV3-1/TRBV3-2	few	NA	TRBJ2-7	TGTGCCAGCAGCCAGTCGCATCGACAGAAGAGCTACGAGCAGTACTTC	CASSQSHRQKSYEQYF
TRBV30	many	NA	TRBJ1-1	TGTGCCTGTCTTCGAGGTTACACTGAAGCTTTCTTT	CACLRGYTEAFF
TRBV4-1	NA	NA	TRBJ1-4	TGCGCCAGCAGCCAAGACGTCGGGTTGGTTGAAAAACTGTTTTTT	CASSQDVGLVEKLFF
TRBV3-1/TRBV3-2	NA	NA	TRBJ2-4	TGTGCCAGCAGCCAATGGGAGTATGGAAACATTCAGTACTTC	CASSQWEYGNIQYF
TRBV7-9	NA	TRBD1	TRBJ1-1	TGTGCCAGCAGCCGAGGACAGGGCAACACTGAAGCTTTCTTT	CASSRGQGNTEAFF
TRBV27	NA	TRBD2	TRBJ2-7	TGTGCCAGCAGTCCAATAAAGGGGCGGGGGTACGAGCAGTACTTC	CASSPIKGRGYEQYF
TRBV5-5	NA	NA	TRBJ2-7	TGTGCCAGCAGCCGAATGGGGACTGGGTCCTACGAGCAGTACTTC	CASSRMGTGSYEQYF
TRBV5-6	NA	NA	TRBJ2-3	TGTGCCAGCAGCGACAGTGGGAGCACAGATACGCAGTATTTT	CASSDSGSTDTQYF
TRBV9	NA	NA	TRBJ2-5	TGTGCCAGCAGCGTAGGGGTAGAAACAGAAATGGAGACCCAGTACTTC	CASSVGVETEMETQYF
TRBV5-6	NA	NA	TRBJ2-7	TGTGCCAGCAGCTTGCTACTGTCGACCTACGAGCAGTACTTC	CASSLLLSTYEQYF
TRBV19	NA	NA	TRBJ1-5	TGTGCCAGTAGTTCTCGGAGGGGAAGCAATCAGCCCCAGCATTTT	CASSSRRGSNQPQHF
TRBV2	NA	TRBD1	TRBJ1-6	TGTGCCCGATACAGGGGACGGAATTCACCCCTCCACTTT	CARYRGRNSPLHF
TRBV5-6	NA	NA	TRBJ1-5	TGTGCCAGCAGCAAAGGCGGAGGGCATGGCAATCAGCCCCAGCATTTT	CASSKGGGHGNQPQHF
TRBV27	NA	NA	TRBJ1-5	TGTGCCAGCAGCTCCGGGACATCTAGCAATCAGCCCCAGCATTTT	CASSSGTSSNQPQHF
TRBV19	NA	NA	TRBJ1-3	TGTGCCAGTAGTATTGGGCAGGGCTCTGGAAACACCATATATTTT	CASSIGQGSGNTIYF
TRBV10-1	NA	TRBD2	TRBJ2-3	TGCGCCAGCAGTGAATCTAGCGGGGGTGCGTATACGCAGTATTTT	CASSESSGGAYTQYF
TRBV12-3/TRBV12-4	NA	TRBD1	TRBJ2-1	TGTGCCAGCAGTGGGACAGGGGAACGGCAGTTCTTC	CASSGTGERQFF
TRBV6-6	NA	TRBD1	TRBJ1-1	TGTGCCAGCAGCCCGACCCGGACAGGGAGTACTGAAGCTTTCTTT	CASSPTRTGSTEAFF
TRBV6-1	NA	NA	TRBJ1-4	TGTGCCAGCAGTGAACTAGGAGGGGCAAGAGAAAAACTGTTTTTT	CASSELGGAREKLFF
TRBV5-1	NA	NA	TRBJ2-3	TGCGCCAGCAGCTTGGGGAACAGGGCCACAGATACGCAGTATTTT	CASSLGNRATDTQYF
TRBV13	once	TRBD1	TRBJ2-3	TGTGCCAGCAGCGTGGACAGGGGCACAGATACGCAGTATTTT	CASSVDRGTDTQYF
TRBV15	once	TRBD1	TRBJ1-5	TGTGCCACCAGCAGAGCCGACGACAGGGGCCGAAATCAGCCCCAGCATTTT	CATSRADDRGRNQPQHF
TRBV4-2	NA	TRBD1	TRBJ2-5	TGTGCCAGCAGCCAAGGTAGGACAGGGCAAGAGACCCAGTACTTC	CASSQGRTGQETQYF
TRBV3-1/TRBV3-2	NA	NA	TRBJ1-1	TGTGCCAGCAGCGAACAGGAAGGCTACACTGAAGCTTTCTTT	CASSEQEGYTEAFF
TRBV5-4	NA	TRBD1	TRBJ2-1	TGTGCCAGCAGCCTGACAGGGCCGTACAATGAGCAGTTCTTC	CASSLTGPYNEQFF
TRBV4-3	NA	NA	TRBJ1-3	TGCGCCAGCAGCCAGGACTTGGGGGCGGGAAACACCATATATTTT	CASSQDLGAGNTIYF
TRBV30	few	TRBD1	TRBJ2-7	TGTGCCTGGAGTGCAGGGACAGGGTTAAGGAACGAGCAGTACTTC	CAWSAGTGLRNEQYF
TRBV28	NA	TRBD2	TRBJ2-6	TGTGCCAGCACCCGACCCCCGGGGGGTAGCTCTGGGGCCAACGTCCTGACTTTC	CASTRPPGGSSGANVLTF
TRBV5-1	NA	TRBD1	TRBJ2-1	TGCGCCAGCAGCGCCGGGACAGGGTCTTACAATGAGCAGTTCTTC	CASSAGTGSYNEQFF
TRBV28	NA	NA	TRBJ2-7	TGTGCCAGCAGTTTATGGGCAGGGGAAGACTACGAGCAGTACTTC	CASSLWAGEDYEQYF
TRBV5-1	once	NA	TRBJ1-1	TGCGCCAGCAGCTTCCAACCTACGAACACTGAAGCTTTCTTT	CASSFQPTNTEAFF
TRBV11-2	once	NA	TRBJ1-6	TGTGCCAGCAGCTTAATTGGGGGCGTAGGGTCACCCCTCCACTTT	CASSLIGGVGSPLHF
TRBV11-2	NA	TRBD2	TRBJ2-3	TGTGCCAGCAGCATCGGGCGGGGGGTGTGGGATACGCAGTATTTT	CASSIGRGVWDTQYF
TRBV3-1/TRBV3-2	NA	TRBD1	TRBJ2-7	TGTGCCAGCAGCCTAGAAAGGGGGCTTGGGAACTACGAGCAGTACTTC	CASSLERGLGNYEQYF
TRBV4-3	once	TRBD1	TRBJ2-2	TGCGCCAGCGGATGGGGGACAGGGGCGGACACCGGGGAGCTGTTTTTT	CASGWGTGADTGELFF
TRBV30	NA	NA	TRBJ1-1	TGTGCCTGGAGTGTGGCAGGGAACACTGAAGCTTTCTTT	CAWSVAGNTEAFF
TRBV5-1	once	NA	TRBJ1-1	TGCGCCAGCAGCTTAGGAGGGAACACTGAAGCTTTCTTT	CASSLGGNTEAFF
TRBV6-5	NA	NA	TRBJ2-3	TGTGCCAGCAGTTACATCCGTGGCACAGATACGCAGTATTTT	CASSYIRGTDTQYF
TRBV20-1	NA	TRBD1	TRBJ2-7	TGCAGTGCTAGTCTACAGGGGGCATTCGCCTACGAGCAGTACTTC	CSASLQGAFAYEQYF
TRBV2	few	NA	TRBJ2-1	TGTGCCAGCAGTGAACCCCTCGACAGCGACTACAATGAGCAGTTCTTC	CASSEPLDSDYNEQFF
TRBV27	NA	NA	TRBJ1-1	TGTGCCAGCAGTTTACGGGAGGGCACTGAAGCTTTCTTT	CASSLREGTEAFF
TRBV2	NA	NA	TRBJ1-5	TGTGCCAGCAGTCGGGACATTTATAGCAATCAGCCCCAGCATTTT	CASSRDIYSNQPQHF
TRBV10-3	NA	TRBD1	TRBJ2-7	TGTGCCATGGCACCGGGGACAGGGGGCTTGTACGAGCAGTACTTC	CAMAPGTGGLYEQYF
TRBV28	NA	NA	TRBJ1-1	TGTGCCAGCAATAAGGAGGTGGTGAATGAAGCTTTCTTT	CASNKEVVNEAFF
TRBV7-2	NA	NA	TRBJ1-6	TGTGCCAGCAGCTTAGTTTTCCAGGGATATTCACCCCTCCACTTT	CASSLVFQGYSPLHF
TRBV7-6	few	TRBD1	TRBJ1-2	TGTGCCAGCAGCTTAGGGGCAGGGGGCCCCTATGGCTACACCTTC	CASSLGAGGPYGYTF
TRBV6-5	NA	NA	TRBJ2-5	TGTGCCAGCAGTTACTCAGCTCATCCCCTCCAAGAGACCCAGTACTTC	CASSYSAHPLQETQYF
TRBV3-1/TRBV3-2	NA	TRBD2	TRBJ2-1	TGTGCCAGCAGCCAACTAGCGGGGGGGAAGGAGCAGTTCTTC	CASSQLAGGKEQFF
TRBV30	NA	TRBD1	TRBJ1-5	TGTGCCTGGAGTGTACGAGACAGGGGGGTCTATAGCAATCAGCCCCAGCATTTT	CAWSVRDRGVYSNQPQHF